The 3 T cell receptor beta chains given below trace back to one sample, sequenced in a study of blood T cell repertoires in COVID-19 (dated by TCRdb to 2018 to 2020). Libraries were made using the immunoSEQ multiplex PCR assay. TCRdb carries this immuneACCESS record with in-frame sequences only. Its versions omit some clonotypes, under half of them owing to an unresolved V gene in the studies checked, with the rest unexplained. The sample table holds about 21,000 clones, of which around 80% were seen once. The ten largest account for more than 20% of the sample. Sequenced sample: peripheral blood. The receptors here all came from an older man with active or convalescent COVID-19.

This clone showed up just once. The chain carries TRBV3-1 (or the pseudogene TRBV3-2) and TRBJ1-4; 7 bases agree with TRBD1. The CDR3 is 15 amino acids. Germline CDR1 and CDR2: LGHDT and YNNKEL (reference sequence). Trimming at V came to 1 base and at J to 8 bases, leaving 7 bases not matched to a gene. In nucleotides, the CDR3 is TGTGCCAGCAGCCAAGGACAGGGTATCGGAGAAAAACTGTTTTTT. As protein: CASSQGQGIGEKLFF.

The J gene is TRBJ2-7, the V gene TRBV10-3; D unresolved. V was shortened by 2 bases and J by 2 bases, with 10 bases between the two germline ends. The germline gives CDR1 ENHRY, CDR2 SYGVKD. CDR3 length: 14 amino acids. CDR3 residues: CAISETSDTYEQYF. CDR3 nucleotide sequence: TGTGCCATCAGTGAGACGTCAGACACCTACGAGCAGTACTTC.

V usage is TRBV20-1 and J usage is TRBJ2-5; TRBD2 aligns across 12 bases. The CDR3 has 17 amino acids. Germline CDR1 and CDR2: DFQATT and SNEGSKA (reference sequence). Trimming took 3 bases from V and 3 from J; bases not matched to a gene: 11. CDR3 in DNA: TGCAGTGCTAGTAGGCTAGCGGGAGGGTATGGGAAAGAGACCCAGTACTTC. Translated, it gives CSASRLAGGYGKETQYF.